The text below deals with one TCR beta chain. The antigen is undetermined. The authors used template switching to add a universal primer site and gave cDNA unique molecular identifiers. TCRdb redid the calling of the 5' RACE reads with MiXCR, one entry per CDR3 protein. This sample has some 1,600,000 distinct CDR3 sequences; about 31% occur once, and the top ten carry around 0.25%. The data were obtained in a study of identical twins. The study, taken as a whole, reports: Donors were not followed over many years; analysis was cross-sectional. Sharing of beta out-of-frame sequences by twins showed a weaker excess.

Healthy Caucasians, and only they, were the donors. The source of this sequence is a newborn girl in good health. The source material was cord blood.

This chain's CDR3 is CASSVRDREPNEKLFF. The CDR3 nucleotides read TGTGCCAGCAGCGTAAGGGACAGGGAACCTAATGAAAAACTGTTTTTT. The rearrangement links TRBV9 to TRBJ1-4; 9 bases map to TRBD1. The CDR3 consists of 16 residues. With 1 base clipped from V and 3 bases from J, the junction kept 4 bases outside the gene matches. Germline CDR1 reads SGDLS; CDR2 reads YYNGEE.